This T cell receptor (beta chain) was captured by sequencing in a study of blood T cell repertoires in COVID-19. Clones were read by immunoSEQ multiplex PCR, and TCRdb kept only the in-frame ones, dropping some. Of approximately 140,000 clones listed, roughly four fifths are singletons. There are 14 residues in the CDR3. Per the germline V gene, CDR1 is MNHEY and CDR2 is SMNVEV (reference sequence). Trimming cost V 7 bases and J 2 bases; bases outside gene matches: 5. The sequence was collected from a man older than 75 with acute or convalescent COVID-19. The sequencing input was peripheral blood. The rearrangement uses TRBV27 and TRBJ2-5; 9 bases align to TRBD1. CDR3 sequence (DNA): TGTGCCAGCAAACGACAGGGGGAACAAGAGACCCAGTACTTC. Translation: CASKRQGEQETQYF.